Below, 18 T cell receptor beta chains from the same sample are listed, as sequenced in a study of blood T cell repertoires in COVID-19. The assay was immunoSEQ multiplex PCR, and TCRdb's table has in-frame clones only and misses some. The sample yields some 200,000 clones, over 80% seen once. Sequenced input: peripheral blood. The receptors here all came from a woman aged 30 to 39 with COVID-19, enrolled during active disease.

The chain links TRBV28 to TRBJ2-5; TRBD1 agrees at 8 bases. V was clipped by 1 base and J by 5 bases; unmatched bases: 6. The CDR3 extends over 15 amino acids. CDR1 and CDR2 from the germline V gene are MDHEN and SYDVKM. The CDR3 reads CASSLSAGGVETQYF. In DNA form, the CDR3 reads TGTGCCAGCAGTTTATCGGCAGGGGGCGTGGAGACCCAGTACTTC. The full variable domain, rest sourced from reference TRBV28 and TRBJ2-5, is DVKVTQSSRYLVKRTGEKVFLECVQDMDHENMFWYRQDPGLGLRLIYFSYDVKMKEKGDIPEGYSVSREKKERFSLILESASTNQTSMYLCASSLSAGGVETQYFGPGTRLLVL.

With respect to this clone: The junction departs from germline at one end; a sequencing error may be responsible. The rearrangement uses TRBV12-3 or TRBV12-4 and TRBJ2-1; TRBD2 matches 9 bases. The CDR3 is 11 residues long. Here the CDR3 DNA reads TGTGCCAGCAGTAAGGGGACTAGCAGTGTCTTC. This translates into CASSKGTSSVF.

The chain recombines TRBV11-3 with TRBJ2-7; D gene unclear. V lost 3 bases to trimming and J lost 0 bases, with 12 bases between them. Germline values: CDR1 SGHNT, CDR2 YENEEA. This CDR3 contains 15 residues. This CDR3 reads CASSFRLGCSYEQYF. CDR3 coding DNA: TGTGCCAGCAGCTTCAGACTCGGGTGCTCCTACGAGCAGTACTTC. The full variable domain, with the rest looked up from reference TRBV11-3 and TRBJ2-7, is EAGVVQSPRYKIIEKKQPVAFWCNPISGHNTLYWYLQNLGQGPELLIRYENEEAVDDSQLPKDRFSAERLKGVDSTLKIQPAELGDSAVYLCASSFRLGCSYEQYFGPGTRLTVT.

The V gene is TRBV5-4, the J gene TRBJ2-1; the match to TRBD2 covers 10 bases. With V trimmed by 3 bases and J by 4 bases, 10 bases remained unmatched. Germline V gene data show CDR1 as SGHNT and CDR2 as YYREEE (reference sequence). There are 17 residues in the CDR3. CDR3 nucleotide sequence: TGTGCCAGCAGCTCCGGACTAGCGGAGGACCCATACAATGAGCAGTTCTTC. Residues: CASSSGLAEDPYNEQFF.

V and J are TRBV2 and TRBJ2-2, with D perhaps TRBD2 (6 bases). The CDR3 contains 16 residues. The V and J ends lost 8 bases and 0 bases respectively, with 16 bases between them. Germline assignment: CDR1 SNHLY and CDR2 FYNNEI. The CDR3 spells CASRSGGNANTGELFF. In DNA, the CDR3 is TGTGCCAGCCGTAGCGGCGGTAACGCGAACACCGGGGAGCTGTTTTTT.

The chain joins TRBV7-3 to TRBJ1-1; possible D gene TRBD1, 5 bases. Germline CDR1 and CDR2: SGHTA and FQGTGA. V shed 6 bases and J shed 6 bases, with 17 bases lying between them. CDR3 length: 14 amino acids. The CDR3 reads CASRGPGEEPEAFF. CDR3 nucleotide sequence: TGTGCCAGCAGGGGGCCAGGTGAAGAGCCTGAAGCTTTCTTT.

The chain combines TRBV27 with TRBJ1-5; the D gene is possibly TRBD1 (5 bases). Germline V gene sequence: CDR1 MNHEY, CDR2 SMNVEV (reference sequence). The CDR3 consists of 15 residues. V was clipped by 2 bases and J by 1 base, with 9 bases between them. The CDR3 loop is CASSLVGVSNQPQHF. DNA of the CDR3: TGTGCCAGCAGTTTAGTAGGGGTCAGCAATCAGCCCCAGCATTTT.

This clone was picked up one time. In the same sample, other DNA sequences code for this CDR3. This chain links TRBV27 with TRBJ1-2; 8 bases are shared with TRBD1. Germline assignment: CDR1 MNHEY and CDR2 SMNVEV (reference sequence). With V trimmed by 2 bases and J by 2 bases, 1 base remained unmatched. The CDR3 is 14 residues long. The CDR3 DNA follows: TGTGCCAGCAGTTTACAGGGGGCGAACTATGGCTACACCTTC. Its protein product is CASSLQGANYGYTF.

The rearrangement links TRBV9 to TRBJ1-1; no definite D call. Germline CDR1 and CDR2: SGDLS and YYNGEE. This CDR3 is 13 amino acids long. The germline V and J ends were trimmed by 4 bases and 5 bases, with 12 bases remaining between them. Here the CDR3 DNA reads TGTGCCAGCAGCAGATCGGGGAGAACTGAAGCTTTCTTT. It translates to CASSRSGRTEAFF.

This chain connects TRBV4-1 to TRBJ1-1; 8 nucleotides match TRBD1. The CDR3 consists of 15 residues. In germline, CDR1 is MGHRA, CDR2 YSYEKL. Trimming took 1 base from V and 7 from J; bases not matched to a gene: 8. This CDR3 reads CASSQANRGDGEAFF. CDR3 nucleotide sequence: TGCGCCAGCAGCCAAGCCAACAGGGGGGACGGTGAAGCTTTCTTT.

This clone was recorded once. The gene calls are TRBV6-4 and TRBJ1-2, with D unresolved. Germline CDR1 reads MRHNA; CDR2 reads SNTAGT. The CDR3 runs to 14 residues. V shed 1 base and J shed 8 bases, with 14 bases lying between them. The CDR3 DNA sequence: TGTGCCAGCAGTGACTTGGCAGCCGGAGAGGGCTACACCTTC. It translates to CASSDLAAGEGYTF.

V usage is TRBV3-1 (or the pseudogene TRBV3-2) and J usage is TRBJ2-2; D possibly corresponds to TRBD2 (5 bases). There are 13 residues in the CDR3. Germline V gives CDR1 LGHDT, CDR2 YNNKEL (reference sequence). V was cut by 7 bases and J by 6 bases, with 12 bases left in between. CDR3 loop: CASTPGSPGELFF. In nucleotides, the CDR3 is TGTGCCAGCACCCCGGGGTCCCCCGGGGAGCTGTTTTTT.

The chain combines TRBV3-1 (or the pseudogene TRBV3-2) with TRBJ2-3; the match to TRBD2 covers 9 bases. From germline, CDR1 is LGHDT and CDR2 YNNKEL (reference sequence). The CDR3 extends over 15 amino acids. The V and J ends lost 4 bases and 1 base, in that order; junction bases with no gene match: 3. CDR3 region: CASSPRTSGTDTQYF. DNA of the CDR3: TGTGCCAGCAGCCCGAGGACTAGCGGCACAGATACGCAGTATTTT.

The count of this clone is one. V gene TRBV19 combines with J gene TRBJ2-3, with 10 nucleotides matching TRBD2. With V trimmed by 2 bases and J by 0 bases, 5 bases remained unmatched. The germline CDR1 and CDR2 sequences are LNHDA and SQIVND (reference sequence). This CDR3 is built from 17 residues. Written as DNA, the CDR3 is TGTGCCAGTAGTATAAGACCTAGCGGGAGTAGCACAGATACGCAGTATTTT. This gives the protein CASSIRPSGSSTDTQYF.

The CDR3 sequence: CASSQDLSGQGLYEQYF. The CDR3, as DNA: TGTGCCAGCAGCCAAGATCTTTCGGGACAGGGGCTGTACGAGCAGTACTTC. The J gene is TRBJ2-7, the V gene TRBV14; 10 nucleotides match TRBD1. Germline loops: CDR1 SGHDN, CDR2 FVKESK. This CDR3 has 17 residues. V dropped 0 bases and J dropped 4; count of bases not matched to a gene: 9.

The chain has TRBV4-3 and TRBJ2-7, with 7 bases fitting TRBD1. In germline, CDR1 is LGHNA, CDR2 YSLEER. CDR3 size: 14 residues. V lost 2 bases, J lost 2 bases, and 3 bases stayed unmatched. The chain's CDR3 is CASSQRQGPYEQYF. The CDR3 DNA sequence: TGCGCCAGCAGCCAAAGACAGGGCCCCTACGAGCAGTACTTC.

The rearrangement links TRBV7-2 to TRBJ2-3; TRBD2 is a possible D gene (5 bases). This CDR3 region has 13 residues. The V end lost 2 bases, the J end lost 5 bases, and 8 bases lay between the germline ends. Germline V CDR1 and CDR2: SGHTA, FQGNSA. The DNA for the CDR3 is TGTGCCAGCAGCTTACGAGGGTTAGATACGCAGTATTTT. Its translation: CASSLRGLDTQYF.

This clone was seen a handful of times. This chain uses TRBV24-1 with TRBJ2-2; no definite D call. This CDR3 is 14 amino acids long. Trimming left V 0 bases short and J 3 bases short, with 4 bases between. The germline gives CDR1 KGHDR, CDR2 SFDVKD. CDR3 DNA sequence: TGTGCCACCAGTGATTTGTCGGACACCGGGGAGCTGTTTTTT. This translates into CATSDLSDTGELFF.